The T cell receptor beta chain under discussion was sequenced for a study of blood T cell repertoires in COVID-19. This clone was counted once. Method: immunoSEQ multiplex PCR; TCRdb's copy keeps in-frame clones and lacks some. Found here are about 62,000 clones, 86% of them singletons; the top ten hold approximately 1.3%. Germline CDR1 and CDR2: SGHTA and FQGNSA. The CDR3 has 15 amino acids. The ends lost 4 bases at V and 6 bases at J; junction bases unmatched: 6. The TCR was taken from a woman of 80 years or more with acute or convalescent COVID-19. J is TRBJ2-1 and V is TRBV7-2; 10 bases are shared with TRBD1. Input material: peripheral blood. CDR3 region: CASSSWDRGGNEQFF. CDR3 coding DNA: TGTGCCAGCAGCTCATGGGACAGGGGAGGCAATGAGCAGTTCTTC.